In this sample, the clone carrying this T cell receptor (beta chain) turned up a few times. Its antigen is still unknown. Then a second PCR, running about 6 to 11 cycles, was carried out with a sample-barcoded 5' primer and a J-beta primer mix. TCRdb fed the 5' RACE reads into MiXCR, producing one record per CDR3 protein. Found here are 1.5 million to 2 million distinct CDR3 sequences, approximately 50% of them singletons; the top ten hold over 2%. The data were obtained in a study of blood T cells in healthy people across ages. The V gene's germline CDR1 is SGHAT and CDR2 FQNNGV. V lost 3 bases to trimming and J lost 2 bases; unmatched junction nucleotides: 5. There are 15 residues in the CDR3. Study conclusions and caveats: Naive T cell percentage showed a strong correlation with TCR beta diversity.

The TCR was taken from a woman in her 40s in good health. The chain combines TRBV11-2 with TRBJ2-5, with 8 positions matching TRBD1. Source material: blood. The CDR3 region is CASSLLRGHQETQYF. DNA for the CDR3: TGTGCCAGCAGCTTGCTCAGGGGGCATCAAGAGACCCAGTACTTC.